This T cell receptor (beta chain) was documented in a study of blood T cell repertoires in COVID-19. Study background: Sources were T cells, B-cell-depleted T cells, or PBMCs; the material itself was cDNA or gDNA.

Authors' data handling: Estimated nucleated cell counts came from reference gene primer amplification. Some clones are missing from TCRdb's copy, which holds only in-frame ones; the method was immunoSEQ multiplex PCR. The D gene and trimming were derived from the DNA, and the V and J assignments and clone size from that table. Of approximately 380,000 clones in the sample, 88% were seen once. Germline CDR1 MNHEY, CDR2 SMNVEV (reference sequence). The CDR3 runs to 15 residues. Trimming cost V 5 bases and J 7 bases, with 15 bases left between them. Clinical history as reported by participants underpinned cohort assignment.

The source of this sequence is a woman between 18 and 29 years old who had recovered from COVID-19. The chain combines TRBV27 with TRBJ1-6, with D possibly TRBD1 on 5 matching bases. Sequencing input: PBMCs or T cells enriched from blood (not recorded which). CDR3 residues: CASSPWGGSNSPLHF. Here the CDR3 DNA reads TGTGCCAGCAGTCCCTGGGGGGGGAGCAATTCACCCCTCCACTTT.